Below, one T cell receptor (beta chain) is given with its context. Random hexamers were used to reverse transcribe an amount of about 0.5 to 1 ug RNA. With immunoSEQ multiplex PCR, TCR beta CDR3 was amplified across 54 Vbeta and 13 Jbeta. TCRdb fed the immunoSEQ multiplex PCR reads into MiXCR, producing one record per CDR3 protein. The repertoire holds around 190,000 distinct CDR3 sequences, with 85% to 95% as singletons. The sample comes from a study of CD8 T cells in Susac syndrome. Patients with stable or active relapsing-remitting disease, all of them treatment-naive, made up the multiple sclerosis controls. FACS was used to enrich TEMRA cells, whereas the CD8+ and CD4+ T cells were obtained by negative isolation. Unmatched junction bases numbered 5, after V lost 0 bases and J lost 0 bases. Germline V CDR1 and CDR2: DFQATT, SNEGSKA (reference sequence). The CDR3 spans 17 residues.

The V call is TRBV20-1, the J call TRBJ2-1, with TRBD2 matching over 10 bases. Sequenced: CD8+ T cells from PBMCs. The clonotype comes from a human donor with multiple sclerosis. CDR3 DNA: TGCAGTGCTAGAGATACTAGCGGGGCTAGCTCCTACAATGAGCAGTTCTTC. It specifies CSARDTSGASSYNEQFF.